One sample yielded the 6 T cell receptor beta chains listed below, sequenced in a study of OX40 agonist ivuxolimab in advanced cancers. Data came from immunoSEQ multiplex PCR; TCRdb stores just in-frame clones and leaves some out. The profile shows some 50,000 clones, approximately 83% of them singletons. The starting material was CD4+ or CD8+ T cells sorted from blood, obtained in a trial of the OX40 agonist ivuxolimab. The receptors come from an adult with an advanced solid tumor such as melanoma, head and neck, liver or kidney cancer.

V is TRBV29-1 and J is TRBJ1-1, with D perhaps TRBD1 (6 bases). V lost 5 bases and J 1 base, leaving 14 bases between the germline ends. This CDR3 is 14 amino acids long. Germline lookup yields CDR1 SQVTM and CDR2 ANQGSEA. The CDR3 loop is CSVIKAGANTEAFF. In DNA form, the CDR3 reads TGCAGCGTTATAAAGGCAGGGGCGAACACTGAAGCTTTCTTT.

The chain joins TRBV7-3 to TRBJ2-2; TRBD2 is a possible D gene (6 bases). Trimming stripped 4 bases from V and 4 bases from J, with 10 bases between. CDR3 length: 14 amino acids. Germline CDR1 is SGHTA and CDR2 is FQGTGA. The CDR3 reads CASSSGVTTGELFF. Here the CDR3 DNA reads TGTGCCAGCAGCTCGGGAGTAACCACCGGGGAGCTGTTTTTT.

The V gene is TRBV2, the J gene TRBJ2-2; a possible D gene is TRBD1 (6 bases). V was trimmed by 8 bases and J by 5 bases, leaving 15 bases between them. The CDR3 runs 14 residues. From germline, CDR1 is SNHLY and CDR2 FYNNEI. The CDR3 loop is CASHRGSETGELFF. The CDR3 DNA reads as TGTGCCAGCCATAGGGGGAGTGAGACCGGGGAGCTGTTTTTT.

The genes are TRBV4-1 and TRBJ2-7, with 9 bases that match TRBD2. The CDR3 has 15 amino acids. The V gene's germline CDR1 is MGHRA and CDR2 YSYEKL. Trimming removed 1 base from V and 2 bases from J; junction bases left unmatched: 3. CDR3 region: CASSQGLADTYEQYF. Here the CDR3 DNA reads TGCGCCAGCAGCCAAGGACTAGCGGATACCTACGAGCAGTACTTC.

The CDR3 DNA reads TGTGCCAGCAGTTCATCTGGCAGGTTGAGCAATCAGCCCCAGCATTTT. It codes for CASSSSGRLSNQPQHF. The chain has TRBV28 and TRBJ1-5; D unclear. CDR3 length equals 16 residues. Trimming stripped 4 bases from V and 1 base from J, with 14 bases between. The germline gives CDR1 MDHEN, CDR2 SYDVKM.

The chain recombines TRBV18 with TRBJ1-2; D is ambiguous. CDR1 is KGHSH and CDR2 is LQKENI in the germline V gene. The CDR3 is made up of 15 amino acids. V lost 1 base and J lost 11, with 20 bases in between. CDR3 DNA: TGTGCCAGCTCACCACTTGACGCGGCGGGGAGTGGTTACACCTTC. This translates into CASSPLDAAGSGYTF.